The source of this T cell receptor (beta chain) is a study of blood T cell repertoires in COVID-19. Here immunoSEQ multiplex PCR was the method, and the copy in TCRdb shows in-frame clones only, minus some. There are around 230,000 clones in the sample; about 88% occur only once, and roughly 2.5% lies in the top ten. Looked up from germline, CDR1 is SGHAT and CDR2 is FQNNGV. CDR3 size: 12 residues. Worth noting for this clone: One end of the junction varies from germline; a read error may be responsible.

The sequence came from a woman younger than 45 who had recovered from COVID-19. The J gene is TRBJ2-3, the V gene TRBV11-2; TRBD1 matches 7 bases. Sample: PBMCs or T cells enriched from blood (not recorded which). The chain's CDR3 is CASSLEGTEGGF. CDR3 bases: TGTGCCAGCAGCTTAGAAGGGACAGAGGGTGGATTT.